This TCR beta chain was documented in a study of cytomegalovirus exposure and HLA in healthy donors. General study results and limits: Another analysis was done later, and it associated 15,000 to 20,000 TCR beta sequences with HLA alleles at 0.05 false discovery rate. By a later analysis, the bulk of CMV-associated TCR beta chains appeared HLA-restricted. V- and J-gene trimming in TCR beta was tied to a missense DCLRE1C variant by an analysis performed later.

PCR employed 60 Vbeta and 13 Jbeta primers. Only in-frame clones appear in the TCRdb table, and some are missing; sequencing was by immunoSEQ multiplex PCR. The sample contains over 150,000 clones, about four fifths of which appear only once. Comments on this clone: The antigen remains undetermined.

Trimming took 6 bases from V and 1 from J, leaving 11 bases between them. The CDR3 is made up of 14 amino acids. Germline CDR1 and CDR2: LNHDA and SQIVND (reference sequence). The clonotype comes from a man aged 25 to 40 in good health and CMV-seropositive. This chain links TRBV19 with TRBJ2-3, with D uncertain. Sequencing was carried out using PBMCs. The DNA for the CDR3 is TGTGCCAGTAGGGGTGGGCACCGCACAGATACGCAGTATTTT. Its protein is CASRGGHRTDTQYF.